The 26 T cell receptor beta chains given below trace back to one sample, sequenced in a study of CD8 T cells in Susac syndrome. Random hexamers were used to reverse transcribe roughly 0.5 to 1 ug of RNA. One entry per CDR3 protein, called by TCRdb with MiXCR from the immunoSEQ multiplex PCR reads. The table includes about 71,000 distinct CDR3 sequences, just over 90% detected once. The sample was CD4+ T cells from PBMCs. All receptors come from a human donor with Susac syndrome.

The rearrangement joins TRBV2 to TRBJ1-5; D might be TRBD1 (5 bases). The CDR3 runs 15 residues. The germline V gene has CDR1 SNHLY and CDR2 FYNNEI. V was cut by 7 bases and J by 4 bases, with 17 bases left in between. The CDR3: CASTLQGAPNQPQHF. In nucleotides, the CDR3 is TGTGCCAGCACCCTTCAAGGGGCCCCAAATCAGCCCCAGCATTTT.

J is TRBJ2-5 and V is TRBV7-2; D gene ambiguous. Germline V gene sequence: CDR1 SGHTA, CDR2 FQGNSA. This CDR3 contains 11 residues. V was cut by 3 bases and J by 5 bases, with 4 bases left in between. In nucleotides, the CDR3 is TGTGCCAGCAGCTTCTTTGAGACCCAGTACTTC. It specifies CASSFFETQYF.

The rearrangement uses TRBV7-9 and TRBJ1-1, with a weak D call TRBD1 (6 bases). CDR1 and CDR2 from the germline V gene are SEHNR and FQNEAQ (reference sequence). V gave up 4 bases and J gave up 5 bases, with 14 bases separating them. The CDR3 sequence is 14 residues long. The chain's CDR3 is CASSSPTGETEAFF. For the CDR3, the DNA is TGTGCCAGCAGCTCCCCGACAGGAGAGACTGAAGCTTTCTTT. The whole variable domain, filled in from reference TRBV7-9 and TRBJ1-1, reads DTGVSQNPRHKITKRGQNVTFRCDPISEHNRLYWYRQTLGQGPEFLTYFQNEAQLEKSRLLSDRFSAERPKGSFSTLEIQRTEQGDSAMYLCASSSPTGETEAFFGQGTRLTVV.

The rearrangement links TRBV3-1 to TRBJ1-1; possibly TRBD1 for D (5 bases). This CDR3 is 14 amino acids long. Trimming removed 2 bases from V and 1 base from J, with 8 bases in between. CDR1 and CDR2 (germline): LGHDT, YNNKEL (reference sequence). The CDR3 loop is CASSQRGENTEAFF. CDR3 in DNA: TGTGCCAGCAGCCAACGGGGCGAGAACACTGAAGCTTTCTTT.

The CDR3 DNA sequence: TGTGCCAGCAGCTTAGCGGGACAGATTGATACGCAGTATTTT. Its translation: CASSLAGQIDTQYF. This chain links TRBV7-2 with TRBJ2-3, with TRBD1 matching 7 bases. CDR1 is SGHTA and CDR2 is FQGNSA in the germline V gene. V was clipped by 0 bases and J by 6 bases; unmatched bases: 3. CDR3 size: 14 residues.

This clonotype was counted a single time. The rearrangement joins TRBV2 to TRBJ2-1; D might be TRBD1 (7 bases). The germline V gene encodes CDR1 SNHLY and CDR2 FYNNEI. CDR3 length: 15 residues. Trimming pared 1 base from V and 12 bases from J, leaving 19 bases between. In nucleotides, the CDR3 is TGTGCCAGCAGTGAAGAGGGGGCCCGGGAGTGGGCGCAGTTCTTC. Translation: CASSEEGAREWAQFF.

The chain has TRBV24-1 and TRBJ2-6; D remains unclear. V dropped 3 bases and J dropped 4 bases, with 9 bases sitting between them. CDR1 is KGHDR, CDR2 SFDVKD, per germline. The CDR3 extends over 15 amino acids. The CDR3 DNA follows: TGTGCCACCAGTGATCCGTCGAGCGGGGCCAACGTCCTGACTTTC. It encodes CATSDPSSGANVLTF.

The chain recombines TRBV28 with TRBJ1-1; no clear D gene. V was cut by 3 bases and J by 1 base, with 9 bases left in between. CDR1 is MDHEN, CDR2 SYDVKM, per germline. The CDR3 runs 14 residues. CDR3 sequence (DNA): TGTGCCAGCAGTTTGATCCCAGGGAACACTGAAGCTTTCTTT. It codes for CASSLIPGNTEAFF.

This clonotype was seen a single time. The V call is TRBV13, the J call TRBJ2-7; a weak D match, TRBD1 (5 bases). CDR3 length equals 13 residues. V was shortened by 2 bases and J by 8 bases, with 13 bases between the two germline ends. Per germline, CDR1 PRHDT and CDR2 FYEKMQ (reference sequence). In DNA, the CDR3 is TGTGCCAGCAGCTTACAGGGTATTGGGAAGCAGTACTTC. Its translation is CASSLQGIGKQYF.

This clonotype was detected only once. The rearrangement joins TRBV3-1 to TRBJ1-6; D is undetermined. This CDR3 spans 15 amino acids. Trimming cost V 1 base and J 7 bases, with 11 bases left between them. Germline V gene data show CDR1 as LGHDT and CDR2 as YNNKEL (reference sequence). In DNA form, the CDR3 reads TGTGCCAGCAGCCAAGTTGCCGGATTCAATTCACCCCTCCACTTT. This sequence encodes CASSQVAGFNSPLHF.

CDR3 residues: CASSPQGMNEQFF. CDR3 bases: TGTGCCAGCTCACCACAAGGGATGAATGAGCAGTTCTTC. The chain couples TRBV18 to TRBJ2-1, with D hard to call. Deletions cut 1 base from V and 7 bases from J, with 8 bases between. Per germline, CDR1 KGHSH and CDR2 LQKENI. The CDR3 sequence is 13 residues long.

This rearrangement joins TRBV6-2 or TRBV6-3 to TRBJ1-1, with 9 nucleotides matching TRBD1. V was clipped by 5 bases and J by 3 bases; unmatched bases: 4. The CDR3 sequence is 14 residues long. CDR1 and CDR2 (germline): MNHEY, SVGEGT. CDR3 loop: CASSEQGAYTEAFF. Here the CDR3 DNA reads TGTGCCAGCAGTGAACAGGGGGCTTACACTGAAGCTTTCTTT.

This clonotype was seen just once. The chain combines TRBV20-1 with TRBJ2-3; 9 nucleotides agree with TRBD2. Germline V lookup: CDR1 DFQATT, CDR2 SNEGSKA (reference sequence). CDR3 size: 15 residues. With V trimmed by 4 bases and J by 2 bases, 7 bases remained unmatched. The CDR3 loop is CSAIRLAGYTDTQYF. The CDR3 nucleotides read TGCAGTGCTATCAGGCTAGCGGGGTACACAGATACGCAGTATTTT.

The chain joins TRBV6-2 or TRBV6-3 to TRBJ2-5; D is unresolved. Trimming took off 6 bases at V and 9 bases at J, with 14 bases between the two ends. Germline-derived CDR1 and CDR2 are MNHEY and SVGEGT. This CDR3 spans 12 amino acids. CDR3 sequence reads: CASSPDWPPQYF. CDR3 in DNA: TGTGCCAGCAGCCCAGACTGGCCCCCCCAGTACTTC.

The chain has TRBV2 and TRBJ2-3, with D perhaps TRBD1 or TRBD2 (5 bases each). The CDR3 is made up of 15 amino acids. From germline, CDR1 is SNHLY and CDR2 FYNNEI. The germline V and J ends were trimmed by 6 bases and 2 bases, with 15 bases remaining between them. CDR3 loop: CASSRRPGTTDTQYF. DNA of the CDR3: TGTGCCAGCAGCCGACGGCCAGGGACCACAGATACGCAGTATTTT.

V is TRBV15 and J is TRBJ2-4; 7 bases map to TRBD1. Looked up from germline, CDR1 is LNHNV and CDR2 is YYDKDF (reference sequence). The CDR3 sequence is 19 residues long. V was clipped by 1 base and J by 3 bases; unmatched bases: 15. CDR3 DNA sequence: TGTGCCACCAGCAGAGCTGACTTGCGACTACCAGGGGGCAAAAACATTCAGTACTTC. It specifies CATSRADLRLPGGKNIQYF.

The V gene is TRBV7-2, the J gene TRBJ2-1; TRBD2 matches 12 bases. Germline CDR1 SGHTA, CDR2 FQGNSA. The junction had 13 bases not matched to a gene; V was cut back by 1 base and J by 9 bases. The CDR3 consists of 18 residues. CDR3 sequence: CASSLVPLAGGPKFEQFF. The CDR3 DNA is TGTGCCAGCAGCTTAGTCCCGCTAGCGGGGGGGCCGAAATTTGAGCAGTTCTTC.

This rearrangement joins TRBV29-1 to TRBJ2-2, with 9 bases lining up with TRBD1. The germline V gene encodes CDR1 SQVTM and CDR2 ANQGSEA. The CDR3 is made up of 15 amino acids. V shed 4 bases and J 4 bases; nucleotides not matched to a gene: 7. Here the CDR3 reads CSVGNRGPVTGELFF. The CDR3 DNA follows: TGCAGCGTTGGGAACAGGGGGCCGGTCACCGGGGAGCTGTTTTTT.

V usage is TRBV6-2 or TRBV6-3 and J usage is TRBJ1-1, with 10 bases lining up with TRBD1. V gave up 9 bases and J gave up 4 bases; unmatched junction bases: 2. The CDR3 is 12 amino acids. The germline gives CDR1 MNHEY, CDR2 SVGEGT. The CDR3 protein is CASGQGGTEAFF. DNA for the CDR3: TGTGCCAGTGGACAGGGGGGCACTGAAGCTTTCTTT.

This clonotype was observed once. In nucleotides, the CDR3 is TGCAGTGCTAGAGTGCAGGGGCTTGTTGCGGACAATGAGCAGTTCTTC. Translation: CSARVQGLVADNEQFF. The chain carries TRBV20-1 and TRBJ2-1, with D possibly matching TRBD1 (6 bases). The CDR3 runs to 16 residues. Germline V gene sequence: CDR1 DFQATT, CDR2 SNEGSKA (reference sequence). With 1 base removed from V and 5 bases from J, the gap between germline ends came to 18 bases.

This clonotype was recorded once. The chain recombines TRBV3-1 with TRBJ1-6, with D tentatively TRBD1 (5 bases). This CDR3 contains 16 residues. The V and J ends lost 2 bases and 10 bases respectively, with 18 bases between them. CDR1 and CDR2 from the germline V gene are LGHDT and YNNKEL (reference sequence). The CDR3 region has the DNA TGTGCCAGCAGCCAACCTAATCTATTACAGGACTCACCCCTCCACTTT. Amino acid sequence: CASSQPNLLQDSPLHF. Full variable domain (outside the CDR3, taken from reference TRBV3-1 and TRBJ1-6): DTAVSQTPKYLVTQMGNDKSIKCEQNLGHDTMYWYKQDSKKFLKIMFSYNNKELIINETVPNRFSPKSPDKAHLNLHINSLELGDSAVYFCASSQPNLLQDSPLHFGNGTRLTVT.

The J gene is TRBJ2-5, the V gene TRBV20-1, with TRBD1 as a possible D gene (5 bases). Trimming removed 5 bases at V and 3 bases at J, with 13 bases between. The CDR3 runs to 13 residues. From germline, CDR1 is DFQATT and CDR2 SNEGSKA (reference sequence). This CDR3 reads CSAHRTEKETQYF. The DNA for the CDR3 is TGCAGTGCTCACAGGACGGAGAAAGAGACCCAGTACTTC.

This rearrangement joins TRBV18 to TRBJ2-2; 9 bases are a match to TRBD1. The CDR3 contains 16 residues. The germline CDR1 and CDR2 sequences are KGHSH and LQKENI. The ends lost 3 bases at V and 0 bases at J; junction bases unmatched: 2. The CDR3 DNA sequence: TGTGCCAGCTCACCGCGGACAGGGGCGAACACCGGGGAGCTGTTTTTT. This sequence encodes CASSPRTGANTGELFF. Full variable domain (missing parts from reference TRBV18 and TRBJ2-2): NAGVMQNPRHLVRRRGQEARLRCSPMKGHSHVYWYRQLPEEGLKFMVYLQKENIIDESGMPKERFSAEFPKEGPSILRIQQVVRGDSAAYFCASSPRTGANTGELFFGEGSRLTVL.

This clonotype appeared a single time. The CDR3 region has the DNA TGCAGTGTACGGCGGGGGGGCTCAGATACGCAGTATTTT. It codes for CSVRRGGSDTQYF. This chain joins TRBV20-1 and TRBJ2-3; 9 bases map to TRBD2. CDR1 and CDR2 (germline): DFQATT, SNEGSKA (reference sequence). With 7 bases clipped from V and 4 bases from J, the junction kept 6 bases outside the gene matches. CDR3 size: 13 residues.

The chain has TRBV25-1 and TRBJ1-5, with D unresolved. The CDR3 covers 15 residues. V dropped 1 base and J dropped 4 bases, with 11 bases sitting between them. CDR1 is MGHDK and CDR2 is SYGVNS in the germline V gene. The CDR3 sequence: CASSESGRSNQPQHF. The CDR3, as DNA: TGTGCCAGCAGTGAATCCGGACGGTCGAATCAGCCCCAGCATTTT.

The chain couples TRBV28 to TRBJ1-1, with D perhaps TRBD1 (5 bases). CDR3 size: 12 residues. V dropped 7 bases and J dropped 2 bases, with 8 bases sitting between them. Looked up from germline, CDR1 is MDHEN and CDR2 is SYDVKM. CDR3 in amino acids: CASTGHNTEAFF. The CDR3 nucleotides read TGTGCCAGCACAGGGCATAACACTGAAGCTTTCTTT.